This T cell receptor beta chain originates from a study of graft-versus-host responses after intestinal transplantation. Study details: Every one of the recipients received anti-thymocyte globulin induction and afterwards took tacrolimus and steroids for approximately three years.

This clone has only one observation. Germline V gene lookup returns CDR1 MDHEN and CDR2 SYDVKM. V gave up 2 bases and J gave up 8 bases; unmatched junction bases: 2. This CDR3 is built from 13 residues. TCRdb keeps only in-frame clones here, not all; method: immunoSEQ multiplex PCR. Of roughly 69,000 clones listed, roughly 89% are singletons. Either the posterior iliac crest or another site supplied the post-transplant bone marrow. The sample in question was bone marrow, obtained less than 750 days after intestinal transplantation. The J gene is TRBJ2-1, the V gene TRBV28, with 8 positions matching TRBD1. The sequence was obtained from a human patient who received an intestinal transplant, so some T cells may come from the graft donor. For the CDR3, the DNA is TGTGCCAGCAGTTTACAGGGGGCATATGAGCAGTTCTTC. It is translated as CASSLQGAYEQFF. The complete variable domain, with remaining parts taken from reference TRBV28 and TRBJ2-1, reads DVKVTQSSRYLVKRTGEKVFLECVQDMDHENMFWYRQDPGLGLRLIYFSYDVKMKEKGDIPEGYSVSREKKERFSLILESASTNQTSMYLCASSLQGAYEQFFGPGTRLTVL.